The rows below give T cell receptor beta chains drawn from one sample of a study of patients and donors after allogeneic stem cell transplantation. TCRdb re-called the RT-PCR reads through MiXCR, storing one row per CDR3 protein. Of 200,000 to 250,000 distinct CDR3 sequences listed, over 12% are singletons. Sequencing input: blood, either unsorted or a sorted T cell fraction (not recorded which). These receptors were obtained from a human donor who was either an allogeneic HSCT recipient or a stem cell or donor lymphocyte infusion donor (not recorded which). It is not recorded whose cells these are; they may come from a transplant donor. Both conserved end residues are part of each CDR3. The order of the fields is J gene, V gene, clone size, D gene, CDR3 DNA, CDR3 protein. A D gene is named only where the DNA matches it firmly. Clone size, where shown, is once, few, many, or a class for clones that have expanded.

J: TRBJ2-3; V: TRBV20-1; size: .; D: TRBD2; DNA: TGCAGCTTTAGACTAGCGCGGCGCACAGATACGCAGTATTTT; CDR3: CSFRLARRTDTQYF
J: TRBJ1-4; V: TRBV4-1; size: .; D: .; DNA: TGCGCCAGCAGCCAAGAACGCCTTCAGACTAATGAAAAACTGTTTTTT; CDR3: CASSQERLQTNEKLFF
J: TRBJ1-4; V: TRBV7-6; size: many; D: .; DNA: TGTGCCAGCAGCTTAGGTACAGGCGGCGAAAAACTGTTTTTT; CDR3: CASSLGTGGEKLFF
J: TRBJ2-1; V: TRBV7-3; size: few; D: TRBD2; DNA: TGTGCCAGCAGCTTAACTCCTAGCGGGGGGGACAATGAGCAGTTCTTC; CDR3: CASSLTPSGGDNEQFF
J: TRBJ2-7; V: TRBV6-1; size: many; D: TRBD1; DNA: TGTGCCAGCAGGCGACAGGGATCGGGCTACGAGCAGTACTTC; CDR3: CASRRQGSGYEQYF
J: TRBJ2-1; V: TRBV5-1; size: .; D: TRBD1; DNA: TGCGCCAGCAGACCCCCAGGGACAGCCTACAATGAGCAGTTCTTC; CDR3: CASRPPGTAYNEQFF
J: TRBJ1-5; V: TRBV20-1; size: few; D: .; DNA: TGCAGTGCTACACAGGGACCGAATCAGCCCCAGCATTTT; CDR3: CSATQGPNQPQHF
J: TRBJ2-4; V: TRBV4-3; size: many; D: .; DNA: TGCGCCAGCAGCCCAGCCGGTAAAGGCATTCAGTACTTC; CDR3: CASSPAGKGIQYF
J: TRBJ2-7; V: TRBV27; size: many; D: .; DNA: TGTGCCAGCCGGATCCAACCGGGACCTGCCTACGAGCAGTACTTC; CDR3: CASRIQPGPAYEQYF
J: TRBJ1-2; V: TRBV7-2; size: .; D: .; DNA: TGTGCCAGCAGCCCCTCTTCGACAGAGAACTATGGCTACACCTTC; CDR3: CASSPSSTENYGYTF
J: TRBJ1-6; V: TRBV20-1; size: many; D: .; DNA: TGCAGTGCTAGAGATCGAAGGGTGAGGGCTGATCCCTATAATTCACCCCTCCACTTT; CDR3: CSARDRRVRADPYNSPLHF
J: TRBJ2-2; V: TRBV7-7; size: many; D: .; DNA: TGTGCCAGCAGCTATTCCGGCAACGGGGAGCTGTTTTTT; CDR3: CASSYSGNGELFF
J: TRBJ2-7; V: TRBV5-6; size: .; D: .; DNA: TGTGCCAGCACCAAGGACTTCGGCTCCTACGAGCAGTACTTC; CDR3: CASTKDFGSYEQYF
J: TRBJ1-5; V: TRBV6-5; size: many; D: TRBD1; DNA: TGTGCCAGCAGTTACTCTGGTCGGATGAAGACAGGGAGCAATCAGCCCCAGCATTTT; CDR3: CASSYSGRMKTGSNQPQHF
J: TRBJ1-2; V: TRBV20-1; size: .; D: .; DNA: TGCAGTGCTAGATTTCAGAGTGGGGGCTATGGCTACACCTTC; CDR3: CSARFQSGGYGYTF
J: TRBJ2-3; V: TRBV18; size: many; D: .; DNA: TGTGCCAGCTCACCTCAACACCGGACAGATACGCAGTATTTT; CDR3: CASSPQHRTDTQYF
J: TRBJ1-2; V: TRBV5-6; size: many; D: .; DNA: TGTGCCAGCAGCTTGCTCTCCCCAGGCTGGGGGACCTATGGCTACACCTTC; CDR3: CASSLLSPGWGTYGYTF
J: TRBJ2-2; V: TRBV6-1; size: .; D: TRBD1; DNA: TGTGCCAGCAACAAGGACAGGGGGCTAGGGAACACCGGGGAGCTGTTTTTT; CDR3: CASNKDRGLGNTGELFF
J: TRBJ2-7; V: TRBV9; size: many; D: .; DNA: TGTGCCAGCAATTTGGGACCGACCTACGAGCAGTACTTC; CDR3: CASNLGPTYEQYF
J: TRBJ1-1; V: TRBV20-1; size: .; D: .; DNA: TGCAGTTCGTGTGACAGAAAGAACACTGAAGCTTTCTTT; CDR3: CSSCDRKNTEAFF
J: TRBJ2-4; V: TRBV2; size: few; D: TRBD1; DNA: TGTGCCAGCAGTTCCGACAGGGGGCATGACATTCAGTACTTC; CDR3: CASSSDRGHDIQYF
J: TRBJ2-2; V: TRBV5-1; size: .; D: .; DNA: TGCGCCAGCAGCGAGCAAGCGGCGAACACCGGGGAGCTGTTTTTT; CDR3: CASSEQAANTGELFF
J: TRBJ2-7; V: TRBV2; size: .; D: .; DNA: TGTGCCAGCAGGGAGGGGGTTAACAGCTACGAGCAGTACTTC; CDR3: CASREGVNSYEQYF
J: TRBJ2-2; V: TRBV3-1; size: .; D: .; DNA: TGTGCCAGCAGCTACATCACCCGGTGGAGGGGGCGTATCGGGGAGCTGTTTTTT; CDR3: CASSYITRWRGRIGELFF
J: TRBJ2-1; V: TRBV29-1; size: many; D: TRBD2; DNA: TGCAGCGTTGGCCTAGCGGGAGCGGGTGAGCAGTTCTTC; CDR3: CSVGLAGAGEQFF
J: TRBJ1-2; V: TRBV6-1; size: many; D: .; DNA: TGTGCCAGCAGTGAAACGGGCTATGGCTACACCTTC; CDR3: CASSETGYGYTF
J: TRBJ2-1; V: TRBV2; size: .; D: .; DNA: TGTGCCAGCAGTGCAGCAAGCAATGAGCAGTTCTTC; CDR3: CASSAASNEQFF
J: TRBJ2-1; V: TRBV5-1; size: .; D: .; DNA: TGCGCCAGCAGCCCCCGGACCGGCCCGGTAGACAATGAGCAGTTCTTC; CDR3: CASSPRTGPVDNEQFF
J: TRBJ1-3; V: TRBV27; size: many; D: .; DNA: TGTGCCAGCAGTCGAGGGGGGGGAAACACCATATATTTT; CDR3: CASSRGGGNTIYF
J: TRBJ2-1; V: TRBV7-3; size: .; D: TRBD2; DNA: TGTGCCAGCAGCTTATACAGCGGGAGCTTTAATGAGCAGTTCTTC; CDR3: CASSLYSGSFNEQFF
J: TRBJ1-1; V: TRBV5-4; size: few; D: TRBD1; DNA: TGTGCCAGCAGCTTGGGACAGGGAGCAAGGAACACTGAAGCTTTCTTT; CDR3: CASSLGQGARNTEAFF
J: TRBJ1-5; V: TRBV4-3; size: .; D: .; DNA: TGCGCCAGCAGCCAAGAAGCCCCTAGCAATCAGCCCCAGCATTTT; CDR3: CASSQEAPSNQPQHF
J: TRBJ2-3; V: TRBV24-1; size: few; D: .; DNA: TGTGCCACCAGTGATCGGGGTAACACAGATACGCAGTATTTT; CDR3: CATSDRGNTDTQYF
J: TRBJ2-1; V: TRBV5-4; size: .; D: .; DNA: TGTGCCAGCAGCTGGGACCCTAGCTCCTACAATGAGCAGTTCTTC; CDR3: CASSWDPSSYNEQFF
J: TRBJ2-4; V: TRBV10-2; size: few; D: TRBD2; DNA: TGCGCCAGCAGGGACCGTGGCGGGGGGGTAGCCAAAAACATTCAGTACTTC; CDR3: CASRDRGGGVAKNIQYF
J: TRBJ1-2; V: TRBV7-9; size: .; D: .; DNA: TGTGCCAGCAGCCCCCAGCAGGGCCATGGCTACACCTTC; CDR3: CASSPQQGHGYTF
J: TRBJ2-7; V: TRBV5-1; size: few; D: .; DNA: TGCGCCAGCAGCATCTTAGCGGAGGCCTCCTACGAGCAGTACTTC; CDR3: CASSILAEASYEQYF
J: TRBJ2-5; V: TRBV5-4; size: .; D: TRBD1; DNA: TGTGCCAGCAGCTTGTATCAGGACAGGGGGCTAAAGACCCAGTACTTC; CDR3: CASSLYQDRGLKTQYF
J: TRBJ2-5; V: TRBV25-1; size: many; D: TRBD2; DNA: TGTGCCAGCAGTGAATCAGGGAGGGGACTTACCAAAGAGACCCAGTACTTC; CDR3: CASSESGRGLTKETQYF
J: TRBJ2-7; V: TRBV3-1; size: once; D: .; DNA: TGTGCCAGCAGCCAAGCAGGGGCTCTAACCTACGAGCAGTACTTC; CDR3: CASSQAGALTYEQYF
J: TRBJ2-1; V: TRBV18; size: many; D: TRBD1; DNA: TGTGCCAGCTCACAGAAGACCGGGACAGGCCACAATGAGCAGTTCTTC; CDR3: CASSQKTGTGHNEQFF
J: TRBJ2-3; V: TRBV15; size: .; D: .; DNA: TGTGCCACCAGCAGAGAGGTACGCACAGATACGCAGTATTTT; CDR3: CATSREVRTDTQYF
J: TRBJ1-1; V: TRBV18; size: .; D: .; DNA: TGTGCCAGCTCACCACGCAAGAACACTGAAGCTTTCTTT; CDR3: CASSPRKNTEAFF
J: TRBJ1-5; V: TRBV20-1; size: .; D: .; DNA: TGCAGTGCTATCGGGCGGGAGCAGCCCCAGCATTTT; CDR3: CSAIGREQPQHF
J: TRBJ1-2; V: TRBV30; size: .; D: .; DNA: TGTGCCTGGAGTACAGGGAGCTATGGCTACACCTTC; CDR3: CAWSTGSYGYTF
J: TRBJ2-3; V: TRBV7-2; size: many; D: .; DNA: TGTGCCAGCAGCTCCGTGGGATCTTACATGCCGTCGCAGTATTTT; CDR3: CASSSVGSYMPSQYF
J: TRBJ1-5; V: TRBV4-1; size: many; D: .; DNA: TGCGCCAGCAGCCAAGTACAGGAGAGCAATCAGCCCCAGCATTTT; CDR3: CASSQVQESNQPQHF
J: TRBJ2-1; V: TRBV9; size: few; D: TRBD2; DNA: TGTGCCAGCAGCGCGAGCGGGGGGGTGTACAATGAGCAGTTCTTC; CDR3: CASSASGGVYNEQFF
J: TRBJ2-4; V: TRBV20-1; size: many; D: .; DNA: TGCAGTGCTAGACCAACAGGGACTCTAGCCAAAAACATTCAGTACTTC; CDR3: CSARPTGTLAKNIQYF
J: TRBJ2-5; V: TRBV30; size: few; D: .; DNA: TGTGCCTGGAAGAGCCAAGGTTTAGAGACCCAGTACTTC; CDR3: CAWKSQGLETQYF
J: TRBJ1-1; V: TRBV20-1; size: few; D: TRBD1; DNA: TGCAGTGCTAAAGACAGGGGCGGGACTGAAGCTTTCTTT; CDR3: CSAKDRGGTEAFF
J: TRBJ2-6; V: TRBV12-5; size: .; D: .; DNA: TGTGCTAGTGGCCCCCAGGGTCGTGGGGCCAACGTCCTGACTTTC; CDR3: CASGPQGRGANVLTF
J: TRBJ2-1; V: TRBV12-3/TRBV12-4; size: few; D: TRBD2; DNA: TGTGCCAGCAGTTTAGCGGCGACTAGCGGGAGGGATGAGCAGTTCTTC; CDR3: CASSLAATSGRDEQFF
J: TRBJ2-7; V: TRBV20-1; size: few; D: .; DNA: TGCAGTGCTAGAGCGGGGAGGCTAGGCGAGCAGTACTTC; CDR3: CSARAGRLGEQYF
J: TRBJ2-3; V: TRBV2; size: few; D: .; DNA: TGTGCCAGCAGTGAACGGGGTTTAGGTACGCAGTATTTT; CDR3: CASSERGLGTQYF
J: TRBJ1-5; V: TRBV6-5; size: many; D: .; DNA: TGTGCCAGCAGTTACGGGGATAGCAATCAGCCCCAGCATTTT; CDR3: CASSYGDSNQPQHF
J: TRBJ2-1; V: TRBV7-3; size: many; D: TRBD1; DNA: TGTGCCAGCGCATTGACAGGACAGGGGGACAATGAGCAGTTCTTC; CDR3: CASALTGQGDNEQFF
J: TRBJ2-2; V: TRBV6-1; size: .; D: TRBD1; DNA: TGTGCCAGCAGTCAAAACAGGGGCCCGAACACCGGGGAGCTGTTTTTT; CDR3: CASSQNRGPNTGELFF
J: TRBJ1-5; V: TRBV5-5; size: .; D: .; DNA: TGTGCCAGCAGCTTGGTTCAGGGCCAAGTGGGCAATCAGCCCCAGCATTTT; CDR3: CASSLVQGQVGNQPQHF